The 24 T cell receptor beta chains below all came from one sample that was sequenced in a study of CD4 and CD8 cells across lung adenocarcinoma regions. Via MiXCR, TCRdb re-called the PCR reads, giving one row per CDR3 protein. The sample includes more than 9,500 distinct CDR3 sequences, around 50% of them seen just once. The sequencing sample was made of CD8+ T cells from the margin of a lung tumor. The receptors were gathered from a female donor with lung adenocarcinoma. The CD4 and CD8 labels of this study may be unreliable.

V is TRBV4-1 and J is TRBJ2-5, with TRBD1 matching 10 bases. Per germline, CDR1 MGHRA and CDR2 YSYEKL. Unmatched junction bases numbered 6, after V lost 0 bases and J lost 5 bases. This CDR3 is built from 16 residues. The chain's CDR3 is CASSQDSTGGTETQYF. DNA for the CDR3: TGCGCCAGCAGCCAAGATTCGACAGGGGGCACGGAGACCCAGTACTTC.

Regarding this clonotype: At one end, the junction sequence differs from germline, possibly due to a read error. The J gene is TRBJ2-1, the V gene TRBV6-5; a possible D gene is TRBD2 (6 bases). The J call may be wrong; the DNA end is better matched by TRBJ2-4. The CDR3 is 15 residues long. CDR1 is MNHEY, CDR2 SVGAGI, per germline. Here the CDR3 reads CASRFSGSGRNNQYF. CDR3 coding DNA: TGTGCCAGCAGATTCTCCGGGAGTGGCAGAAACAATCAGTACTTC.

Comment on this clonotype: An end of the junction differs from the germline gene, which may be a read error. The rearrangement uses TRBV25-1 and TRBJ2-3; D perhaps matches TRBD2 (6 bases). Gene TRBJ2-7 matches the end of the DNA better, so the J call may be wrong. The V gene's germline CDR1 is MGHDK and CDR2 SYGVNS. CDR3 size: 15 residues. The CDR3 loop reads CGSSEGRDDKDTQYF. The CDR3 region has the DNA TGTGGCAGCAGTGAAGGGCGGGACGACAAAGATACGCAGTACTTC.

Worth noting for this clonotype: Germline and junction disagree at one end, which may indicate a read error. This chain uses TRBV27 with TRBJ2-5, with D possibly being TRBD1 or TRBD2 (6 bases each). There are 14 residues in the CDR3. The germline V gene has CDR1 MNHEY and CDR2 SMNVEV (reference sequence). The CDR3 sequence is CAGSGGGVTETQYF. For the CDR3, the DNA is TGTGCGGGCAGTGGGGGCGGGGTCACAGAGACCCAGTACTTT.

This clonotype is termed medium-sized. The chain has TRBV11-3 and TRBJ1-4; D gene uncertain. CDR3 size: 14 residues. V gave up 1 base and J gave up 4 bases, with 7 bases separating them. Germline V gives CDR1 SGHNT, CDR2 YENEEA. The CDR3 DNA follows: TGTGCCAGCAGCTTAGTGGAGGGTAATGAAAAACTGTTTTTT. This codes for CASSLVEGNEKLFF. The entire variable domain, with the rest obtained from reference TRBV11-3 and TRBJ1-4, is as follows: EAGVVQSPRYKIIEKKQPVAFWCNPISGHNTLYWYLQNLGQGPELLIRYENEEAVDDSQLPKDRFSAERLKGVDSTLKIQPAELGDSAVYLCASSLVEGNEKLFFGSGTQLSVL.

The chain has TRBV19 and TRBJ2-3; 8 positions match TRBD2. V shed 8 bases, J shed 1 base, and the junction held 5 bases outside the gene matches. The CDR3 consists of 14 residues. Germline loops: CDR1 LNHDA, CDR2 SQIVND (reference sequence). The CDR3 is CASSPGLGTDTQYF. The CDR3 DNA sequence: TGTGCCAGTTCCCCGGGACTAGGCACAGATACGCAGTATTTT.

V and J are TRBV7-2 and TRBJ2-1; tentatively, D is TRBD2 (5 bases). The CDR3 runs 14 residues. V lost 1 base to trimming and J lost 7 bases, with 11 bases between them. The germline gives CDR1 SGHTA, CDR2 FQGNSA. CDR3 bases: TGTGCCAGCAGCTTAGACCTAGCCAAGAATGAGCAGTTCTTC. Protein sequence: CASSLDLAKNEQFF. The whole variable domain, remainder taken from reference TRBV7-2 and TRBJ2-1, is GAGVSQSPSNKVTEKGKDVELRCDPISGHTALYWYRQSLGQGLEFLIYFQGNSAPDKSGLPSDRFSAERTGGSVSTLTIQRTQQEDSAVYLCASSLDLAKNEQFFGPGTRLTVL.

The chain recombines TRBV7-2 with TRBJ2-3; D call uncertain. Between the trimmed V and J ends, which lost 1 base and 9 bases, there was a span of 11 bases. CDR3 length equals 13 residues. CDR1 and CDR2 from the germline V gene are SGHTA and FQGNSA. The CDR3 coding sequence is TGTGCCAGCAGCTTAGTTTCGCTGGAGACGCAGTATTTT. It specifies CASSLVSLETQYF.

The chain combines TRBV5-6 with TRBJ2-1; D is unclear. Between the trimmed V and J ends, which lost 0 bases and 4 bases, there was a span of 11 bases. This CDR3 region has 15 residues. Germline values: CDR1 SGHDT, CDR2 YYEEEE. The CDR3 DNA follows: TGTGCCAGCAGCTTGGCCTATACTGCTTACAATGAGCAGTTCTTC. Its translation: CASSLAYTAYNEQFF.

The V and J genes are TRBV3-1 and TRBJ2-2; TRBD2 aligns across 12 bases. V trimming: 6 bases; J trimming: 4 bases; junction bases outside the gene matches: 6. From germline, CDR1 is LGHDT and CDR2 YNNKEL (reference sequence). The CDR3 length is 16 residues. CDR3 sequence reads: CASRKLAGGITGELFF. The CDR3 nucleotides read TGTGCCAGCAGGAAACTAGCGGGGGGTATCACCGGGGAGCTGTTTTTT.

CDR3 coding DNA: TGTGCCAGCGATCTCACAGATACGCAGTATTTT. This encodes CASDLTDTQYF. The rearrangement joins TRBV6-1 to TRBJ2-3, with D unclear. Germline values: CDR1 MNHNS, CDR2 SASEGT. V lost 8 bases and J 2 bases, leaving 5 bases between the germline ends. The CDR3 is 11 amino acids.

Ten or more counts support this clonotype. The V and J genes are TRBV6-1 and TRBJ1-6; D is unclear. Germline CDR1 and CDR2: MNHNS and SASEGT. Trimming stripped 5 bases from V and 7 bases from J, with 15 bases between. CDR3 length: 15 amino acids. CDR3 region: CASSISVGGNSPLHF. In DNA form, the CDR3 reads TGTGCCAGCAGTATATCCGTGGGAGGGAATTCACCCCTCCACTTT.

The DNA for the CDR3 is TGTGCCAGCAGCCTTAGCGGGAGGGCCGGTATCAATGAGCAGTTCTTC. This gives the protein CASSLSGRAGINEQFF. The chain recombines TRBV6-2 or TRBV6-3 with TRBJ2-1; 11 bases match TRBD2. Germline V gene data show CDR1 as MNHEY and CDR2 as SVGEGT. The CDR3 runs 16 residues. Unmatched junction bases numbered 10, after V lost 6 bases and J lost 6 bases.

V usage is TRBV27 and J usage is TRBJ2-7; D is perhaps TRBD1 or TRBD2 (5 bases each). The CDR3 length is 11 residues. Germline V lookup: CDR1 MNHEY, CDR2 SMNVEV (reference sequence). With 7 bases removed from V and 11 bases from J, the gap between germline ends came to 15 bases. The CDR3 bases are TGTGCCAGCAAGAACACCGGGGCGGAGTACTTC. It translates to CASKNTGAEYF.

This clonotype has more than one count but fewer than ten. The J gene is TRBJ2-3, the V gene TRBV10-1; D not resolved. CDR1 is WNHNN and CDR2 is SYGVQD in the germline V gene (reference sequence). V lost 4 bases and J lost 12, with 14 bases in between. This CDR3 has 12 residues. The CDR3 sequence is CASSVTTDIQYF. The CDR3 DNA reads as TGCGCCAGCAGTGTGACCACAGATATTCAGTATTTT.

Ten or more counts support this clonotype. The rearrangement links TRBV10-3 to TRBJ2-1; 10 bases map to TRBD1. Germline CDR1 ENHRY, CDR2 SYGVKD. V lost 3 bases, J lost 7 bases, and 9 bases stayed unmatched. The CDR3 totals 16 residues. CDR3 in amino acids: CAISDPGTGDSNEQFF. The CDR3 DNA follows: TGTGCCATCAGTGACCCCGGGACAGGGGATTCTAATGAGCAGTTCTTC.

V gene TRBV6-1 combines with J gene TRBJ2-4; no reliable D call. The J call is doubtful: the DNA matches TRBJ2-1 better. This CDR3 is built from 15 residues. Germline CDR1 and CDR2: MNHNS and SASEGT. Here the CDR3 reads CASMTRLCAENMQFF. DNA for the CDR3: TGTGCCAGCATGACGCGGCTGTGCGCCGAAAATATGCAGTTCTTC.

The J gene is TRBJ1-1, the V gene TRBV7-2; D is uncertain. There are 12 residues in the CDR3. Germline V gene lookup returns CDR1 SGHTA and CDR2 FQGNSA. Trimming removed 4 bases from V and 0 bases from J, with 3 bases in between. The CDR3 spells CASSYVNTEAFF. The CDR3 DNA follows: TGTGCCAGCAGCTACGTGAACACTGAAGCTTTCTTT.

The chain is built from TRBV10-2 and TRBJ2-4; D may match TRBD1 or TRBD2 (6 bases each). From germline, CDR1 is WSHSY and CDR2 SAAADI. This CDR3 has 14 residues. CDR3 sequence (DNA): TGCGCGGGCAGTGGGGGCCGGAGCGGAGGGTCCCAGTACTTC. Translation: CAGSGGRSGGSQYF.

The chain recombines TRBV11-2 with TRBJ2-1; possibly TRBD1 for D (6 bases). Matching the DNA end better, TRBJ2-5 makes the J call doubtful. CDR3 size: 13 residues. Per the germline V gene, CDR1 is SGHAT and CDR2 is FQNNGV. The CDR3 here is CASSFGQWETQYF. The CDR3 nucleotides read TGTGCCAGCAGCTTTGGACAGTGGGAGACCCAGTACTTC.

The chain recombines TRBV7-3 with TRBJ2-5; 7 bases fit TRBD1. Germline assignment: CDR1 SGHTA and CDR2 FQGTGA. CDR3 length: 15 residues. Losses at the gene ends were 1 base for V and 2 bases for J; bases not matched to a gene: 4. The chain's CDR3 is CASSLRGTVQETQYF. Written as DNA, the CDR3 is TGTGCCAGCAGCTTAAGGGGGACAGTTCAAGAGACCCAGTACTTC. Together with reference TRBV7-3 and TRBJ2-5, the CDR3 gives the full variable domain: GAGVSQTPSNKVTEKGKYVELRCDPISGHTALYWYRQSLGQGPEFLIYFQGTGAADDSGLPNDRFFAVRPEGSVSTLKIQRTERGDSAVYLCASSLRGTVQETQYFGPGTRLLVL.

This chain uses TRBV5-1 with TRBJ2-5; D unclear. The CDR3 is 11 residues long. From germline, CDR1 is SGHRS and CDR2 YFSETQ. The ends were cut back, 7 bases at V and 0 bases at J, with 4 bases in the middle. CDR3 residues: CASLDQETQYF. CDR3 nucleotide sequence: TGCGCCAGCTTAGACCAAGAGACCCAGTACTTC.

Remarks on this clonotype: The junction and the germline gene differ at one end; a read error may be behind it. The genes are TRBV6-1 and TRBJ2-3; no clear D. Germline values: CDR1 MNHNS, CDR2 SASEGT. The CDR3 contains 19 residues. CDR3 protein: CASNLSVGFQDFSTDTQFF. The DNA of the CDR3 is TGTGCCAGCAATCTAAGCGTGGGCTTCCAGGATTTTAGCACCGATACGCAGTTTTTT.

This clonotype was counted at least ten times. The rearrangement uses TRBV6-1 and TRBJ1-2; D is undetermined. The V end lost 2 bases, the J end lost 5 bases, and 6 bases lay between the germline ends. The CDR3 extends over 12 amino acids. Looked up from germline, CDR1 is MNHNS and CDR2 is SASEGT. The CDR3: CASSEMGYGYTF. CDR3 bases: TGTGCCAGCAGTGAAATGGGATATGGCTACACCTTC.